This T cell receptor (beta chain) originates from a study of CD8 T cells in Susac syndrome. Study-wide results and caveats: Repertoires of Susac syndrome CD4+ T cells lacked clonal expansion.

This CDR3 comprises 15 residues. V was trimmed by 0 bases and J by 1 base, leaving 12 bases between them. CDR1 and CDR2 (germline): DFQATT, SNEGSKA (reference sequence). Reverse transcription used about 0.45 to 1 ug RNA and random hexamers. The CDR3 of TCR beta was amplified by immunoSEQ multiplex PCR across 54 Vbeta and 13 Jbeta. TCRdb recomputed calls from the immunoSEQ multiplex PCR reads with MiXCR, one row per CDR3 protein. The sample has 180,000 or so distinct CDR3 sequences, just under 95% seen once; the top ten hold 0.099%. This clonotype came up once. Its antigen is undetermined. Bulk CD8+ and CD4+ cells came from magnetic negative isolation; CD8+ TEMRA by FACS.

V usage is TRBV20-1 and J usage is TRBJ1-1; D is perhaps TRBD1 (6 bases). The specimen sequenced was CD4+ T cells from PBMCs. The TCR sequence derives from a human donor with Susac syndrome. CDR3 coding DNA: TGCAGTGCTAGAGATCCGACGACAGGGAACACTGAAGCTTTCTTT. It yields the protein CSARDPTTGNTEAFF.